The 25 T cell receptor beta chains below were found in one sample sequenced in a study of blood T cells in healthy people across ages. A second PCR, run for about 7 to 12 cycles, used a sample-barcoded 5' primer plus a J-beta primer mix. Via MiXCR, TCRdb re-called the 5' RACE reads, giving one row per CDR3 protein. Among roughly 800,000 distinct CDR3 sequences, around 25% were seen once, and the ten largest hold roughly 3.8%. This sample was also put to use in a study of T cells of mothers and their children.

The sample consisted of blood. The receptor set was obtained from a boy between 10 and 17 years old in good health.

The chain has TRBV7-9 and TRBJ2-1, with D possibly being TRBD2 (7 bases). Germline values: CDR1 SEHNR, CDR2 FQNEAQ (reference sequence). The CDR3 runs to 17 residues. The V end lost 2 bases, the J end lost 0 bases, and 14 bases lay between the germline ends. The CDR3 is CASSLRGGASSYNEQFF. CDR3 nucleotide sequence: TGTGCCAGCAGCTTAAGGGGGGGGGCCTCCTCCTACAATGAGCAGTTCTTC.

This clonotype was observed a handful of times. The rearrangement uses TRBV28 and TRBJ1-5, with TRBD1 identical over 8 bases. Germline CDR1 MDHEN, CDR2 SYDVKM. V lost 6 bases to trimming and J lost 3 bases; unmatched junction nucleotides: 7. The CDR3 contains 15 residues. The CDR3 region is CASSYQGAYNQPQHF. The CDR3 region has the DNA TGTGCCAGCAGCTACCAGGGGGCATACAATCAGCCCCAGCATTTT.

This clonotype was counted a few times. The chain employs TRBV15 and TRBJ2-5, with D uncertain. Germline values: CDR1 LNHNV, CDR2 YYDKDF (reference sequence). V was pared by 5 bases and J by 6 bases, with 7 bases between. This CDR3 is 11 amino acids long. CDR3 nucleotides: TGTGCCACCAGCCTTGGCCAGACCCAGTACTTC. Amino acid sequence: CATSLGQTQYF.

The V gene is TRBV19, the J gene TRBJ2-5, with a weak D call TRBD2 (6 bases). Germline V gene lookup returns CDR1 LNHDA and CDR2 SQIVND (reference sequence). This CDR3 is built from 13 residues. Trimming shortened V by 6 bases and J by 4 bases, and 12 bases separated the two germline ends. CDR3 sequence reads: CASRKGGAETQYF. DNA for the CDR3: TGTGCCAGTAGGAAAGGCGGGGCAGAGACCCAGTACTTC. Based on the CDR3 plus reference TRBV19 and TRBJ2-5, the full variable domain is DGGITQSPKYLFRKEGQNVTLSCEQNLNHDAMYWYRQDPGQGLRLIYYSQIVNDFQKGDIAEGYSVSREKKESFPLTVTSAQKNPTAFYLCASRKGGAETQYFGPGTRLLVL.

As concerns this clonotype: At one end the junction does not follow the germline gene, possibly because of a read error. V usage is TRBV11-2 and J usage is TRBJ2-5; TRBD1 matches at 9 bases. CDR3 size: 16 residues. Germline V lookup: CDR1 SGHAT, CDR2 FQNNGV. CDR3 sequence reads: CVSSLVLQGAQETQYF. The DNA of the CDR3 is TGTGTCAGCAGCTTAGTCTTACAGGGGGCCCAAGAGACCCAGTACTTC.

This chain links TRBV20-1 with TRBJ1-1; D is uncertain. V lost 6 bases and J lost 1, with 9 bases in between. Looked up from germline, CDR1 is DFQATT and CDR2 is SNEGSKA (reference sequence). The CDR3 consists of 12 residues. The CDR3 here is CSAKRWNTEAFF. The CDR3 region has the DNA TGCAGTGCCAAAAGATGGAACACTGAAGCTTTCTTT.

This clonotype came up once. CDR3 sequence reads: CASSQKYSYEQYF. CDR3 sequence (DNA): TGTGCCAGCAGCCAGAAGTACTCCTACGAGCAGTACTTC. The rearrangement links TRBV14 to TRBJ2-7; D is unresolved. CDR3 length: 13 residues. Germline V lookup: CDR1 SGHDN, CDR2 FVKESK. Trimming pared 3 bases from V and 0 bases from J, leaving 6 bases between.

The J gene is TRBJ2-4, the V gene TRBV20-1; D remains ambiguous. Looked up from germline, CDR1 is DFQATT and CDR2 is SNEGSKA (reference sequence). V was trimmed by 1 base and J by 0 bases, leaving 7 bases between them. This CDR3 spans 14 amino acids. The CDR3 DNA reads TGCAGTGCTAGAGCCGTTCTAGCCAAAAACATTCAGTACTTC. Protein product: CSARAVLAKNIQYF.

This clonotype was picked up a small number of times. CDR3 coding DNA: TGTGCCATCAGTAGGACAGGGCGGGAGACCCAGTACTTC. It encodes CAISRTGRETQYF. The chain combines TRBV10-3 with TRBJ2-1; 8 positions match TRBD1. The DNA end is more similar to TRBJ2-5, so the J call may be wrong. In germline, CDR1 is ENHRY, CDR2 SYGVKD. This CDR3 region has 13 residues.

This chain connects TRBV5-6 to TRBJ2-7; D may be TRBD1 or TRBD2 (5 bases each). Trimming removed 2 bases from V and 0 bases from J, with 12 bases in between. The CDR3 spans 15 residues. Germline V gene lookup returns CDR1 SGHDT and CDR2 YYEEEE. The CDR3: CASSFDGANSYEQYF. In DNA, the CDR3 is TGTGCCAGCAGCTTTGACGGGGCTAACTCCTACGAGCAGTACTTC.

This chain joins TRBV20-1 and TRBJ2-5; 9 positions agree with TRBD1. V trimming: 1 base; J trimming: 11 bases; junction bases outside the gene matches: 11. The CDR3 extends over 14 amino acids. Germline loops: CDR1 DFQATT, CDR2 SNEGSKA (reference sequence). CDR3 residues: CSARVPYRGREQYF. The CDR3, as DNA: TGCAGTGCTAGAGTCCCGTACAGGGGGCGGGAGCAGTACTTC.

This clonotype has just a few counts. The CDR3 does not end in the conserved phenylalanine or tryptophan, so this is likely a read error. The rearrangement joins TRBV6-9 to TRBJ1-1; 12 nucleotides match TRBD1. The CDR3 is 14 residues long. With V trimmed by 8 bases and J by 4 bases, 5 bases remained unmatched. Germline V lookup: CDR1 MNHGY, CDR2 SVAAGI. CDR3 amino acids: CASSGTGGFTEAFL. The CDR3 bases are TGTGCCAGCTCCGGGACAGGGGGCTTCACTGAAGCTTTCCTT.

The chain joins TRBV14 to TRBJ2-5; D gene ambiguous. V was shortened by 0 bases and J by 4 bases, with 9 bases between the two germline ends. The germline gives CDR1 SGHDN, CDR2 FVKESK. There are 14 residues in the CDR3. DNA for the CDR3: TGTGCCAGCAGCCAAGATGGGGTCGGAGAGACCCAGTACTTC. It encodes CASSQDGVGETQYF.

V and J are TRBV27 and TRBJ2-7, with 12 bases that match TRBD2. J was trimmed by 4 bases and V by 3 bases; bases with no gene match: 19. This CDR3 is 20 amino acids long. CDR1 is MNHEY and CDR2 is SMNVEV in the germline V gene (reference sequence). CDR3 in DNA: TGTGCCAGCAGTTTGATGGGGTTTCCTGGACTAGCGGGATACACTTACGAGCAGTACTTC. Translated, it gives CASSLMGFPGLAGYTYEQYF.

V and J are TRBV20-1 and TRBJ2-5; no clear D. The DNA end is more similar to TRBJ2-1, so the J call may be wrong. The CDR3 is 13 residues long. The germline CDR1 and CDR2 sequences are DFQATT and SNEGSKA (reference sequence). The CDR3 here is CSAMHPSYNEQFF. CDR3 sequence (DNA): TGCAGTGCGATGCACCCCTCCTACAATGAGCAGTTCTTC.

J is TRBJ1-6 and V is TRBV20-1; 7 nucleotides line up with TRBD1. The junction had 11 bases not matched to a gene; V was cut back by 5 bases and J by 7 bases. The CDR3 is 15 amino acids. Germline CDR1 and CDR2: DFQATT and SNEGSKA (reference sequence). This CDR3 is CSAGIRQGGNSPLHF. In DNA form, the CDR3 reads TGCAGTGCTGGAATACGACAGGGCGGAAATTCACCCCTCCACTTT.

The CDR3 DNA reads as TGTGCCAGCAGTCGCCGTGGGTCCAAAAACAATGAGCAGTTCTTC. This encodes CASSRRGSKNNEQFF. This sequence joins TRBV6-5 and TRBJ2-1; D gene ambiguous. Trimming took 5 bases from V and 5 from J, leaving 16 bases between them. The CDR3 covers 15 residues. Germline assignment: CDR1 MNHEY and CDR2 SVGAGI.

DNA for the CDR3: TGTGCCAGCAGCTTGGGGGTATCCAGGGGGCCGGTAGATACGCAGTATTTT. Its protein product is CASSLGVSRGPVDTQYF. V and J are TRBV5-6 and TRBJ2-3; 8 nucleotides align to TRBD1. The CDR3 extends over 17 amino acids. Trimming at V came to 0 bases and at J to 5 bases, leaving 11 bases not matched to a gene. Germline CDR1 is SGHDT and CDR2 is YYEEEE.

This clonotype was counted ten times or more. J is TRBJ2-5 and V is TRBV28; TRBD2 is a possible D gene (7 bases). Germline values: CDR1 MDHEN, CDR2 SYDVKM. V was cut by 6 bases and J by 4 bases, with 15 bases left in between. The CDR3 runs 14 residues. The CDR3 loop is CASSPPRGLETQYF. CDR3 coding DNA: TGTGCCAGCAGCCCCCCGCGGGGGCTAGAGACCCAGTACTTC.

This clonotype was recorded a few times. This chain joins TRBV28 and TRBJ2-7; D possibly uses TRBD1 or TRBD2 (6 bases each). CDR1 and CDR2 from the germline V gene are MDHEN and SYDVKM. V was pared by 6 bases and J by 5 bases, with 11 bases between. The CDR3 sequence is 12 residues long. CDR3 DNA sequence: TGTGCCAGCAGACAAGGGGGGAACGAGCAGTACTTC. Translated, it gives CASRQGGNEQYF.

The V and J genes are TRBV20-1 and TRBJ1-1; TRBD1 might be the D (6 bases). The length of the CDR3 is 14 residues. V dropped 0 bases and J dropped 6 bases, with 14 bases sitting between them. CDR1 and CDR2 (germline): DFQATT, SNEGSKA (reference sequence). The CDR3 DNA reads as TGCAGTGCTAGAGAGGGGGGGCACAGGGCTGAAGCTTTCTTT. This gives the protein CSAREGGHRAEAFF.

This clonotype was detected a few times. The chain recombines TRBV6-6 with TRBJ2-7; D might be TRBD1 (5 bases). Trimming shortened V by 3 bases and J by 2 bases, and 8 bases separated the two germline ends. The CDR3 runs to 13 residues. In germline, CDR1 is MNHNY, CDR2 SVGAGI (reference sequence). In nucleotides, the CDR3 is TGTGCCAGCAGTTATCAGGGTCCCTACGAGCAGTACTTC. This gives the protein CASSYQGPYEQYF.

This clonotype came up a few times. The chain joins TRBV6-5 to TRBJ2-7; TRBD2 agrees at 7 bases. Germline V gives CDR1 MNHEY, CDR2 SVGAGI. This CDR3 spans 14 amino acids. V shed 5 bases, J shed 0 bases, and the junction held 4 bases outside the gene matches. Here the CDR3 reads CASSQQRGSYEQYF. The CDR3 DNA reads as TGTGCCAGCAGTCAACAGCGGGGCTCCTACGAGCAGTACTTC.

This clonotype appeared a few times. The chain has TRBV11-1 and TRBJ2-6; possibly TRBD2 for D (5 bases). CDR1 and CDR2 (germline): SGHAT, FQDESV (reference sequence). Trimming removed 4 bases at V and 2 bases at J, with 24 bases between. CDR3 length equals 20 residues. The CDR3 DNA reads TGTGCCAGCAGCTCCCGATGGCCCCCGAGGGCTCCCGCTGGGGCCAACGTCCTGACTTTC. Amino acid sequence: CASSSRWPPRAPAGANVLTF.

The chain recombines TRBV7-9 with TRBJ2-1; no definite D call. V lost 6 bases, J lost 6 bases, and 9 bases lay in between. Germline-derived CDR1 and CDR2 are SEHNR and FQNEAQ (reference sequence). The CDR3 loop spans 12 amino acids. CDR3 nucleotides: TGTGCCAGCAGTAAAGGCCCCAATGAGCAGTTCTTC. This encodes CASSKGPNEQFF.